This T cell receptor (beta chain) was sequenced during a study of regulatory T cells in long-lasting Graves disease (TCRdb year 2021). Regarding the complete study: Newly diagnosed Graves' disease patients had taken antithyroid drugs for less than 3 months. A total of about 33 samples were covered by TCR sequencing, comprising roughly 13 persistent and about 20 newly diagnosed Graves' disease patients. Peripheral blood TCR sequencing and RNA sequencing compared persistent Graves' disease patients with newly diagnosed Graves' disease patients. The study was registered as a clinical trial and conducted in China.

This clonotype was counted ten times or more. No antigen is known for it. The sample holds no much larger clone one base away, and base qualities are not on file. The library was produced with multiplex PCR. TCRdb shows the sequencer as Illumina HiSeq 4000. TCR beta libraries were built with iRepertoire HTBI primers and Arm-PCR amplification of CDR3 regions. Before sequencing, the PCR products went through gel purification. As for the authors' bioinformatics: A total of fewer than 80 TRBV and some 13 TRBJ segments were identified across samples and were used for gene usage analysis of CDR3 amino acid clonotypes. COPE and FqMerger were used to merge filtered high-quality paired reads into contigs. Contigs were aligned with BLAST to IMGT TRBV, TRBD and TRBJ reference genes, and CDR3 was defined per IMGT. Any clonotype with a frequency above 0.1% was classified as a highly expanded clone. Repertoire diversity was measured by Shannon entropy, and V-J evenness by the Gini coefficient. Public clonotypes were defined as clonotypes shared by more than one individual. In TCRdb, the public reads were trimmed at Q25 with fastp and aligned with MiXCR, with productive beta chains retained. All rows with the same CDR3 protein become a single entry with the most common DNA and genes. The V and J calls reflect TCRdb's pipeline rather than the authors' work. This sample comprises more than 300,000 distinct CDR3 sequences, about 17% of them detected only once. 20% to 25% of the sample comes from the top ten.

Results and caveats for the whole study, not just this receptor: The study examined only peripheral blood because the primary lesion, thyroid tissue, could not be accessed. Sequencing and analysis were restricted to the TCR beta chain. Compared with newly diagnosed patients, persistent Graves' disease patients had lower TCR Shannon entropy and fewer highly expanded clones, which suggests clonal expansion. The authors noted that the small sample size was a limitation that may lower accuracy. Patients with persistent disease shared more public clonotypes (about 3,000) than newly diagnosed patients did (around 980).

In the paper's terms, the time point label means: newly diagnosed GD, antithyroid drugs for less than 3 months. For both TCR sequencing and RNA sequencing, RNA was extracted from PBMCs using TRIzol. The diagnosis of Graves' disease was made according to American Thyroid Association guidelines. Patients for the study were recruited at an endocrinology department in Xi'an, China. Each patient gave approximately 8.8 milliliters of peripheral blood, collected in an EDTA anticoagulant tube. Ficoll Paque Plus density gradient separation was used to isolate PBMCs, and no further T cell sorting was done. An Agilent 2100 Bioanalyzer and agarose gel were used to check RNA quality, and a NanoDrop 2000 was used to measure RNA concentration. These records were also assigned to another study, of T cells in Graves' hyperthyroidism and ophthalmopathy. The second paper states: Stable Graves' hyperthyroidism was defined as the absence of progression to ophthalmopathy over 18 months of follow-up. Hyperthyroidism patients were newly diagnosed, with disease duration under 2 months, and aged 18 to 65 years. Any patient with an uncontrolled infection, another autoimmune disease, pregnancy or lactation was excluded. Diagnoses relied on clinical symptoms, serum thyroxine and TRAb, thyroid ultrasound and orbital computed tomography. The TCR CDR3 was subjected to a first round of RT-PCR using the HTBI primer set and the Qiagen OneStep RT-PCR kit. Most expanded thyroid clonotypes (frequency above 0.001) were also detected in blood, a finding suggesting that blood repertoires may reflect thyroid immune responses. A 13 V-J signature model separated ophthalmopathy from stable hyperthyroidism, with around 90% sensitivity and roughly 81% specificity in cross-validation and 80%/75% in testing. In validation, the model predicted progression to ophthalmopathy a median of around six months before onset, with around 70% sensitivity and about 72% specificity. A discovery cohort of 95 to 100 patients, 43 with Graves' ophthalmopathy and approximately 57 with stable Graves' hyperthyroidism, was used to find distinguishing TCR V-J signatures. Whether ophthalmopathy could be predicted prospectively was tested in an independent validation cohort made up of roughly 19 hyperthyroidism patients plus 17 patients who later progressed to ophthalmopathy. For training and testing, the roughly 93 patients in the discovery cohort were randomly divided in a 7:3 ratio. In addition, the study compared T-cell repertoires in thyroid tissue and in blood from roughly six Graves' hyperthyroidism patients. After blood sampling, hyperthyroidism patients were treated with methimazole at a starting dose of 30 mg daily, and ophthalmopathy patients were treated with high-dose intravenous methylprednisolone. A second multiplex PCR round built the libraries, followed by size selection and purification. Sequencing of the libraries was done on an Illumina HiSeq2000 using paired-end 100 bp reads. Raw data were processed with SOAPnuke, discarding reads with adapters, uncalled bases, mean Phred below 15, or no exact constant-primer or identifier match. High-quality paired reads were merged with COPE v1.2.5, and unique nucleotide sequences were defined as clonotypes. Clonotypes were aligned to IMGT TRBV, TRBD and TRBJ reference segments using MiTCR v1.1. The analysis was restricted to V-J combinations with a frequency above 0.0001, which together covered 99% to 99.2% of the repertoires. The TCS score was defined as F50 (clonal expansion) divided by E x V (chaos), with BLOSUM62-based TCRdist calculated between CDR3 peptides within each V-J. Welch's t-statistics and random forest reduced roughly 540 V-J features to some 14, which were used in a naive Bayes classifier (R e1071). Sample size was not statistically predetermined, and blinding of investigators to group allocation was not performed. TCR Vbeta CDR3 sequencing of 130 to 150 peripheral blood samples (about 45 ophthalmopathy, 75 hyperthyroidism and approximately 17 progressor patients) is reported in the paper.

The input for sequencing was peripheral blood mononuclear cells (PBMCs), taken at new diagnosis, from a patient treated with antithyroid drugs. This sequence originates from a woman aged 18-29 years with Graves disease. Donor details come from another sample of the same person, matched by shared clones.

The DNA is as follows: TGTGCCAGCAGTCCTGCAGGGAACACCGGGGAGCTGTTTTTT. Its translation is CASSPAGNTGELFF. The rearrangement joined TRBV12-3 or TRBV12-4 to TRBJ2-2; the D gene is not confidently resolved. The CDR3 runs 14 residues from the cysteine to the phenylalanine. Of the read, only the CDR3 DNA is kept; its 42 bases are in frame from base 1. V lost 5 bases and J lost 1 base; the stretch between them is 8 bases long.